These 4 T cell receptor beta chains originate from one sample sequenced in a study of memory CD4+ T cells and cytomegalovirus serostatus. The sort gate was single viable CD3+CD4+CD8-CD45RO+ cells for memory CD4+ T cells. TCRdb's copy holds only in-frame clones and misses some; the assay was immunoSEQ multiplex PCR. Among around 60,000 clones, approximately 85% were seen once, and the ten largest hold about 0.95%. Sequencing was performed on memory CD4+ T cells from blood. These receptors were collected from an adult in good health and CMV-seronegative.

The chain links TRBV30 to TRBJ2-2; perhaps D is TRBD1 or TRBD2 (5 bases each). Germline lookup yields CDR1 GTSNPN and CDR2 SVGIG (reference sequence). The CDR3 spans 15 residues. V lost 4 bases and J lost 7, with 19 bases in between. This chain's CDR3 is CAWNPGPGLYGELFF. CDR3 DNA: TGTGCCTGGAACCCGGGACCCGGACTCTACGGGGAGCTGTTTTTT.

The CDR3 nucleotides read TGTGCCAGCAGCGCCCCGGCACAAGAGACCCAGTACTTC. This codes for CASSAPAQETQYF. V usage is TRBV7-8 and J usage is TRBJ2-5; D not certain. The V end was cut by 5 bases, the J end by 2 bases, with 9 bases between. Germline V gene data show CDR1 as SGHVS and CDR2 as FQNEAQ. The length of the CDR3 is 13 residues.

This chain uses TRBV6-1 with TRBJ1-3; no clear D gene. Trimming left V 2 bases short and J 0 bases short, with 14 bases between. Germline assignment: CDR1 MNHNS and CDR2 SASEGT. This CDR3 comprises 17 residues. CDR3 nucleotide sequence: TGTGCCAGCAGTGAATCAGGCTTCCTGCACTCTGGAAACACCATATATTTT. Its protein product is CASSESGFLHSGNTIYF.

This clone has just one count. The chain is built from TRBV4-1 and TRBJ1-4; D unresolved. From germline, CDR1 is MGHRA and CDR2 YSYEKL. The CDR3 is made up of 17 amino acids. V was cut by 4 bases and J by 4 bases, with 19 bases left in between. The CDR3 nucleotides are TGCGCCAGCAGCCCGGGAAACCTAATGGAGGGTAATGAAAAACTGTTTTTT. Its translation is CASSPGNLMEGNEKLFF.